A selection of T cell receptor beta chains follows, all from one sample in a study of CD8 T cells in ankylosing spondylitis. Each CDR3 protein is one row after TCRdb ran MiXCR on the 5' RACE reads. The sample shows about 800,000 distinct CDR3 sequences, 12% of them seen only once. Sequenced material: blood, either unsorted or a sorted T cell fraction (not recorded which). The receptors originated from a male donor with ankylosing spondylitis. The CDR3 runs from the conserved cysteine through the conserved F or W. Each record gives: V gene, J gene, D gene, clone size, CDR3 DNA, CDR3 protein. A D gene is named only where the DNA matches it firmly. Size values are once, few and many counts, or a class for expanded clones, and some rows have none.

TRBV6-1	TRBJ2-7	-	-	TGTGCCAGCAGTCCAGGGACCGTTGGCCTCTACGAGCAGTACTTC	CASSPGTVGLYEQYF
TRBV20-1	TRBJ2-1	TRBD2	-	TGCAGTGCTAGAGCCAGTTCTAGCGGGAGTTTGGGCGAGCAGTTCTTC	CSARASSSGSLGEQFF
TRBV28	TRBJ2-5	TRBD1	few	TGTGCCAGCAGTTTATTCGGTCAGGGGGACCAAGAGACCCAGTACTTC	CASSLFGQGDQETQYF
TRBV24-1	TRBJ2-1	-	-	TGTGCCACCAGTGATTCGTCTGTACGGGAGTACAATGAGCAGTTCTTC	CATSDSSVREYNEQFF
TRBV5-1	TRBJ2-3	TRBD1	-	TGCGCCAGCAGCATATGGACAGGTGGATTGGATACGCAGTATTTT	CASSIWTGGLDTQYF
TRBV4-2	TRBJ1-1	-	-	TGTGCCAGCAGCCAAGACATCGGGGTTCCTGAAGCTTTCTTT	CASSQDIGVPEAFF
TRBV20-1	TRBJ2-6	TRBD1	-	TGCAGTGCCGATAGTAGACAGGGTAGTTCTGGGGCCAACGTCCTGACTTTC	CSADSRQGSSGANVLTF
TRBV5-5	TRBJ2-1	TRBD2	-	TGTGCCAGCAGCTTCCCTAGCGGGGCGAGCTCCTACAATGAGCAGTTCTTC	CASSFPSGASSYNEQFF
TRBV2	TRBJ2-2	-	-	TGTGCCAGCACAATCCGGTCCCGGGCCGGGGAGCTGTTTTTT	CASTIRSRAGELFF
TRBV2	TRBJ2-4	-	-	TGTGCCAGCAATAGCATAGCCAAAAACATTCAGTACTTC	CASNSIAKNIQYF
TRBV11-2	TRBJ2-1	TRBD2	few	TGTGCCAGCAGCTCCTGGGGAGGGAACCTACAGTTCTTC	CASSSWGGNLQFF
TRBV7-2	TRBJ1-1	-	-	TGTGCCAGCAGCTTAGGAGTAGCTTGGAACACTGAAGCTTTCTTT	CASSLGVAWNTEAFF
TRBV10-3	TRBJ2-5	-	-	TGTGCCATCAGTTACAGGGAGGAGGAGACCCAGTACTTC	CAISYREEETQYF
TRBV7-2	TRBJ1-1	-	few	TGTGCCAGCAGCTTAGCGCGGAGGGCGACTGAAGCTTTCTTT	CASSLARRATEAFF
TRBV20-1	TRBJ2-7	-	-	TGCAGTGCTCACCCCCGGCCGGCAGGACCCTACGAGCAGTACTTC	CSAHPRPAGPYEQYF
TRBV6-1	TRBJ1-2	-	many	TGTGCCAGCAGTCCATGGACAGAAGGCTATGGCTACACCTTC	CASSPWTEGYGYTF
TRBV7-2	TRBJ1-4	TRBD1	few	TGTGCCAGCAGCTTACATCTCGGGACAGGGGAAAAACTGTTTTTT	CASSLHLGTGEKLFF
TRBV18	TRBJ1-2	-	-	TGTGCCAGCTCATCGGAAAGGGAGGACGGCTACACCTTC	CASSSEREDGYTF
TRBV5-1	TRBJ2-5	TRBD2	-	TGCGCCAGCAGCTTGATGTCTAGCGGTGCCAGGACCCAGTACTTC	CASSLMSSGARTQYF
TRBV28	TRBJ1-5	-	few	TGTGCCAGCAGTTTTTTCCTTCGGGGAGTTAAGCCCCAGCATTTT	CASSFFLRGVKPQHF
TRBV7-2	TRBJ1-3	-	-	TGTGCCAGCAGCTTAGTCACGTCGGGAAACACCATATATTTT	CASSLVTSGNTIYF
TRBV20-1	TRBJ2-5	-	-	TGCAGTGCTAGAAGCGCCGGGGAAGGATCTATGGGGACCCAGTACTTC	CSARSAGEGSMGTQYF
TRBV4-1	TRBJ1-2	-	-	TGCGCCAGCAGCCGAGACAGCAATAACTATGGCTACACCTTC	CASSRDSNNYGYTF
TRBV4-3	TRBJ2-2	TRBD1	-	TGCGCCAGCAAACGGGACAGCTACACCGGGGAGCTGTTTTTT	CASKRDSYTGELFF
TRBV28	TRBJ2-7	-	many	TGTGCCAGCACCACCCCCGGGGCCCGTTCCTACGAGCAGTACTTC	CASTTPGARSYEQYF
TRBV12-3/TRBV12-4	TRBJ2-1	TRBD2	many	TGTGCCAGCAGTATAAGCGGGGGGTTCGATGAGCAGTTCTTC	CASSISGGFDEQFF
TRBV20-1	TRBJ2-2	-	few	TGCAGTGCTACCAAGCCCTTTGGCACCGGGGAGCTGTTTTTT	CSATKPFGTGELFF